Shown below are 9 T cell receptor beta chains from a single sample sequenced in a study of lymphopenia after photon versus proton radiotherapy. Profiling relied on immunoSEQ multiplex PCR, and the TCRdb table lists in-frame clones only, not all of them. The table has some 170,000 clones, approximately 91% seen once. Sample: peripheral blood, taken from a patient treated with photon-based radiotherapy. Receptors originate from a middle-aged man with gastric cancer.

V and J are TRBV15 and TRBJ2-2, with TRBD1 as a possible D gene (6 bases). Germline V gene data show CDR1 as LNHNV and CDR2 as YYDKDF (reference sequence). CDR3 length equals 20 residues. V was shortened by 0 bases and J by 2 bases, with 22 bases between the two germline ends. CDR3 loop: CATSRDNNRERYRNTGELFF. The CDR3 nucleotides are TGTGCCACCAGCAGAGATAATAACAGGGAAAGGTATCGAAACACCGGGGAGCTGTTTTTT.

The chain links TRBV11-2 to TRBJ2-1; D may be TRBD2 (6 bases). The germline V gene has CDR1 SGHAT and CDR2 FQNNGV. The CDR3 runs 13 residues. Trimming pared 2 bases from V and 9 bases from J, leaving 11 bases between. The CDR3 DNA reads TGTGCCAGCAGCTTATATGGGGGGAGTGAGCAGTTCTTC. Translation: CASSLYGGSEQFF.

The chain combines TRBV5-4 with TRBJ1-4; TRBD1 matches at 10 bases. The germline CDR1 and CDR2 sequences are SGHNT and YYREEE (reference sequence). The CDR3 is 16 amino acids. Trimming took 5 bases from V and 7 from J; bases not matched to a gene: 11. CDR3 sequence (DNA): TGTGCCAGCAGTTCGGACAGGGGGATTCGTGGTGAAAAACTGTTTTTT. Protein sequence: CASSSDRGIRGEKLFF.

Only one count was recorded for this clone. This chain uses TRBV4-3 with TRBJ2-1, with TRBD1 matching 7 bases. After removal of 3 bases from V and 4 bases from J, the junction contained 9 bases not matched to a gene. Per the germline V gene, CDR1 is LGHNA and CDR2 is YSLEER. The CDR3 is 16 residues long. CDR3 nucleotide sequence: TGCGCCAGCAGCCAGAGGACAGGTTTAGGTTACAATGAGCAGTTCTTC. It codes for CASSQRTGLGYNEQFF.

This chain joins TRBV7-2 and TRBJ2-3; D is perhaps TRBD2 (6 bases). CDR3 length: 15 amino acids. Trimming took off 5 bases at V and 6 bases at J, with 18 bases between the two ends. Germline CDR1 is SGHTA and CDR2 is FQGNSA. CDR3 sequence: CASSRRRAFGDTQYF. As DNA, the CDR3 is TGTGCCAGCAGCCGCCGGAGGGCCTTTGGCGATACGCAGTATTTT.

The chain combines TRBV2 with TRBJ1-5, with a tentative D call TRBD1 (6 bases). Germline CDR1 and CDR2: SNHLY and FYNNEI. The V end lost 6 bases, the J end lost 0 bases, and 9 bases lay between the germline ends. There are 14 residues in the CDR3. CDR3 sequence (DNA): TGTGCCAGCAGGGGGGCGGATAGCAATCAGCCCCAGCATTTT. Its translation: CASRGADSNQPQHF. Using reference TRBV2 and TRBJ1-5 for the parts outside the CDR3, the full variable domain is EPEVTQTPSHQVTQMGQEVILRCVPISNHLYFYWYRQILGQKVEFLVSFYNNEISEKSEIFDDQFSVERPDGSNFTLKIRSTKLEDSAMYFCASRGADSNQPQHFGDGTRLSIL.

V is TRBV21-1 and J is TRBJ1-1. TRBV21-1 is listed as a pseudogene. There are 14 residues in the CDR3. The CDR3 nucleotides are TGTGCCAGCAGCAAAAAGTGGGGGAACACTGAAGCTTTCTTT. Translated, it gives CASSKKWGNTEAFF.

The chain has TRBV30 and TRBJ2-5, with D possibly matching TRBD1 (6 bases). The CDR3 length is 14 residues. The V and J ends lost 1 base and 2 bases respectively, with 11 bases between them. Germline V lookup: CDR1 GTSNPN, CDR2 SVGIG (reference sequence). CDR3 nucleotide sequence: TGTGCCTGGAGTGGGGGGCCTCCTCAAGAGACCCAGTACTTC. This encodes CAWSGGPPQETQYF.

This clone was detected only once. The chain's CDR3 is CASSQDRQNYEQYF. The CDR3 region has the DNA TGCGCCAGCAGCCAAGATCGGCAGAACTACGAGCAGTACTTC. The chain uses TRBV4-3 and TRBJ2-7; the D is unclear. V was clipped by 0 bases and J by 3 bases, with 9 bases between them. CDR1 and CDR2 (germline): LGHNA, YSLEER. This CDR3 is 14 amino acids long.